Each of the 9 T cell receptor beta chains below was sequenced from the same sample in a study of OX40 agonist ivuxolimab in advanced cancers. TCRdb's copy holds only in-frame clones and misses some; the assay was immunoSEQ multiplex PCR. This sample carries more than 70,000 clones, about 90% of them seen once, and the ten largest clones take around 1.5%. The starting material was CD4+ or CD8+ T cells sorted from blood, obtained in a trial of the OX40 agonist ivuxolimab. The receptor source for this set is an adult with an advanced solid tumor such as melanoma, head and neck, liver or kidney cancer.

The chain has TRBV7-6 and TRBJ1-1, with D possibly matching TRBD1 (5 bases). Trimming took 2 bases from V and 9 from J, leaving 13 bases between them. Germline lookup yields CDR1 SGHVS and CDR2 FNYEAQ. The CDR3 length is 13 residues. DNA for the CDR3: TGTGCCAGCAGCTTACCGGGGGGACGGCAAGCTTTCTTT. Translating gives CASSLPGGRQAFF.

The rearrangement uses TRBV5-6 and TRBJ1-2, with a possible D match to TRBD1 (5 bases). Trimming took 4 bases from V and 4 from J, leaving 17 bases between them. The CDR3 extends over 15 amino acids. Germline V gives CDR1 SGHDT, CDR2 YYEEEE. As DNA, the CDR3 is TGTGCCAGCAGCCCGGCGGGGGGGTGGGGCTATGGCTACACCTTC. Its protein is CASSPAGGWGYGYTF.

The rearrangement uses TRBV6-5 and TRBJ1-2, with D perhaps TRBD1 (6 bases). CDR1 is MNHEY, CDR2 SVGAGI, per germline. The CDR3 contains 12 residues. V gave up 6 bases and J gave up 8 bases, with 13 bases separating them. CDR3 DNA: TGTGCCAGCAGGAGGGGGACGGAAGGCTACACCTTC. This encodes CASRRGTEGYTF.

The rearrangement links TRBV19 to TRBJ1-1; 9 bases agree with TRBD1. The V gene end was trimmed by 6 bases and the J gene end by 0 bases; junction bases not matched to a gene: 5. The CDR3 is 15 residues long. Germline V gene sequence: CDR1 LNHDA, CDR2 SQIVND (reference sequence). The CDR3 coding sequence is TGTGCCAGTAGGGTACAGGGGGCGCTGAACACTGAAGCTTTCTTT. The encoded protein is CASRVQGALNTEAFF. Together with reference TRBV19 and TRBJ1-1, the CDR3 gives the full variable domain: DGGITQSPKYLFRKEGQNVTLSCEQNLNHDAMYWYRQDPGQGLRLIYYSQIVNDFQKGDIAEGYSVSREKKESFPLTVTSAQKNPTAFYLCASRVQGALNTEAFFGQGTRLTVV.

This chain connects TRBV19 to TRBJ1-1; TRBD1 matches at 8 bases. CDR1 LNHDA and CDR2 SQIVND come from the germline V gene (reference sequence). The CDR3 totals 15 residues. V shed 6 bases, J shed 4 bases, and the junction held 10 bases outside the gene matches. As DNA, the CDR3 is TGTGCCAGTAGGCTCGCGGGGACAGGCCCCACTGAAGCTTTCTTT. Translated, it gives CASRLAGTGPTEAFF.

The chain employs TRBV5-4 and TRBJ2-5; D uncertain. CDR3 length: 12 amino acids. V lost 4 bases and J lost 5, with 9 bases in between. From germline, CDR1 is SGHNT and CDR2 YYREEE (reference sequence). The CDR3 is CASSVVGETQYF. The CDR3 bases are TGTGCCAGCAGCGTAGTAGGGGAGACCCAGTACTTC.

The chain joins TRBV2 to TRBJ2-1; D gene unclear. Germline V gene data show CDR1 as SNHLY and CDR2 as FYNNEI. The CDR3 sequence is 17 residues long. Between the trimmed V and J ends, which lost 3 bases and 2 bases, there was a span of 17 bases. The CDR3 protein is CASSDIAELVAYNEQFF. The CDR3 DNA follows: TGTGCCAGCAGTGATATCGCGGAGTTGGTGGCCTACAATGAGCAGTTCTTC.

V usage is TRBV7-8 and J usage is TRBJ2-1; D is undetermined. The germline gives CDR1 SGHVS, CDR2 FQNEAQ. V lost 5 bases and J lost 7, with 15 bases in between. The CDR3 is made up of 14 amino acids. As DNA, the CDR3 is TGTGCCAGCAGCCCGGCGCGTCTAGGTAATGAGCAGTTCTTC. The encoded protein is CASSPARLGNEQFF.

The rearrangement joins TRBV30 to TRBJ2-7; 7 bases match TRBD2. CDR3 size: 13 residues. Germline assignment: CDR1 GTSNPN and CDR2 SVGIG (reference sequence). Germline trimming cut 0 bases from V and 6 bases from J; bases unmatched to any gene: 5. CDR3 DNA sequence: TGTGCCTGGAGTGTACGGGGGGAGGCCGAGCAGTACTTC. Protein product: CAWSVRGEAEQYF.